The 2 T cell receptor beta chains in this list originate from one sample, sequenced in a study of T cell repertoires in cytomegalovirus infection. TCRdb re-derived calls from the reads in MiXCR, one entry per CDR3 protein. The sample shows almost 500,000 distinct CDR3 sequences, about 11% of them seen only once. Sample: PBMCs. The receptors stem from a human donor in good health (CMV status not recorded). Some clones in this sample may be carry-over from other donors' samples.

The chain has TRBV9 and TRBJ1-2; 8 bases are a match to TRBD1. The J segment lost 2 bases and the V segment lost 3 bases, leaving 12 bases of the junction unmatched. CDR3 size: 17 residues. Germline values: CDR1 SGDLS, CDR2 YYNGEE. The CDR3 sequence is CASSAQVQGAVNYGYTF. The CDR3 nucleotides read TGTGCCAGCAGCGCGCAGGTCCAGGGGGCTGTGAACTATGGCTACACCTTC.

This clonotype was found many times. This chain joins TRBV7-9 and TRBJ1-1; D unresolved. Trimming took 3 bases from V and 5 from J, leaving 13 bases between them. This CDR3 has 14 amino acids. Germline V lookup: CDR1 SEHNR, CDR2 FQNEAQ (reference sequence). The CDR3 loop reads CASSFSPPLTEAFF. The CDR3 DNA is TGTGCCAGCAGCTTCAGCCCCCCCCTTACTGAAGCTTTCTTT.